Each of the 4 T cell receptor beta chains below was sequenced from the same sample in a study of T cell repertoires in cytomegalovirus infection. TCRdb called the reads again in MiXCR, with one record for every CDR3 protein. In the table there are 130,000 or so distinct CDR3 sequences, under 8% of which are singletons. The sample comprised PBMCs. Receptors were obtained from a human donor in good health (CMV status not recorded). Some clones in this sample may be carry-over from other donors' samples.

V usage is TRBV14 and J usage is TRBJ1-2; D call uncertain. V gave up 0 bases and J gave up 4 bases, with 9 bases separating them. The CDR3 spans 14 residues. Looked up from germline, CDR1 is SGHDN and CDR2 is FVKESK. CDR3 sequence (DNA): TGTGCCAGCAGCCAAGAGGAAGGGAGCTATGGCTACACCTTC. Protein sequence: CASSQEEGSYGYTF. Full variable domain (missing parts from reference TRBV14 and TRBJ1-2): EAGVTQFPSHSVIEKGQTVTLRCDPISGHDNLYWYRRVMGKEIKFLLHFVKESKQDESGMPNNRFLAERTGGTYSTLKVQPAELEDSGVYFCASSQEEGSYGYTFGSGTRLTVV.

This clonotype has more than one count but fewer than ten. This rearrangement joins TRBV18 to TRBJ2-2; D is ambiguous. This CDR3 has 14 amino acids. V gave up 2 bases and J gave up 4 bases, with 8 bases separating them. Per germline, CDR1 KGHSH and CDR2 LQKENI. This chain's CDR3 is CASSPKAITGELFF. Here the CDR3 DNA reads TGTGCCAGCTCACCAAAGGCCATCACCGGGGAGCTGTTTTTT.

This clonotype was counted at least ten times. This CDR3 reads CASSLVFNAQGASSYNEQFF. The DNA for the CDR3 is TGTGCCAGCAGCTTAGTCTTTAACGCGCAGGGCGCGAGCTCCTACAATGAGCAGTTCTTC. The chain couples TRBV7-2 to TRBJ2-1; TRBD1 might be the D (5 bases). Per the germline V gene, CDR1 is SGHTA and CDR2 is FQGNSA. There are 20 residues in the CDR3. Trimming took off 1 base at V and 0 bases at J, with 22 bases between the two ends.

This clonotype was detected ten times or more. The rearrangement links TRBV28 to TRBJ1-1, with 7 nucleotides matching TRBD1. The CDR3 totals 15 residues. Germline V lookup: CDR1 MDHEN, CDR2 SYDVKM. V gave up 6 bases and J gave up 3 bases; unmatched junction bases: 10. In nucleotides, the CDR3 is TGTGCCAGCAGCGATCACAGGGGTAGGCACACTGAAGCTTTCTTT. Its translation is CASSDHRGRHTEAFF.